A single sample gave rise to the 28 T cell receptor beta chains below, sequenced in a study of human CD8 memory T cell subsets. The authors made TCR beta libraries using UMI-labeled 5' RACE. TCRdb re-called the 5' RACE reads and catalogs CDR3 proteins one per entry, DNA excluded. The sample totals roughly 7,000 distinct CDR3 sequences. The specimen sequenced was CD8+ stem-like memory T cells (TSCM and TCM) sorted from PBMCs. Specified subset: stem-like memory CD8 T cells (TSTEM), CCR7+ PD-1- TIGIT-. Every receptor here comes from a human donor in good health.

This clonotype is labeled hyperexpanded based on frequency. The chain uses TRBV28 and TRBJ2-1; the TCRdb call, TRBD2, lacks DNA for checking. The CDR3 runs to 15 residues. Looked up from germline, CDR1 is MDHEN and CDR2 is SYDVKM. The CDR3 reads CASSRAREGYNEQFF.

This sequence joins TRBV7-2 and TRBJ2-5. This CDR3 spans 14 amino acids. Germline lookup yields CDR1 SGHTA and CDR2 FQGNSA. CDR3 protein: CASSLASNLETQYF.

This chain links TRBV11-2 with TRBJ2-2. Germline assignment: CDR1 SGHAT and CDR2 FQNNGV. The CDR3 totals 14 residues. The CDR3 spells CASSLSLAGGELFF. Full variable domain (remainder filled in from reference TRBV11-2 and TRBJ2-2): EAGVAQSPRYKIIEKRQSVAFWCNPISGHATLYWYQQILGQGPKLLIQFQNNGVVDDSQLPKDRFSAERLKGVDSTLKIQPAKLEDSAVYLCASSLSLAGGELFFGEGSRLTVL.

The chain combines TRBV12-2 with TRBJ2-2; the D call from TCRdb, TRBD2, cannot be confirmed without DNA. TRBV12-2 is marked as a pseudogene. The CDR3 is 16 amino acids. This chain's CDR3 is CASRSRLAENTGELFF.

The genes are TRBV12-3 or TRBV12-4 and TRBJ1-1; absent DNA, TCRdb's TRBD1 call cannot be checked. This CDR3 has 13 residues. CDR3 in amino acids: CASSLTGGLEAFF.

CDR3 residues: CSALRTGSSYEQYF. The V and J genes are TRBV20-1 and TRBJ2-7. CDR3 length: 14 amino acids. Germline V lookup: CDR1 DFQATT, CDR2 SNEGSKA (reference sequence).

CDR3 amino acids: CSARSLAGTNTGELFF. This sequence joins TRBV20-1 and TRBJ2-2. This CDR3 contains 16 residues. Per the germline V gene, CDR1 is DFQATT and CDR2 is SNEGSKA (reference sequence).

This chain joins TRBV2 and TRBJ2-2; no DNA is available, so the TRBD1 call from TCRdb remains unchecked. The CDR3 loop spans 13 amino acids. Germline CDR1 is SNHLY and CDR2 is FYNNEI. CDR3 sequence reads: CASSLTGTGELFF. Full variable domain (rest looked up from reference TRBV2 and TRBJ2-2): EPEVTQTPSHQVTQMGQEVILRCVPISNHLYFYWYRQILGQKVEFLVSFYNNEISEKSEIFDDQFSVERPDGSNFTLKIRSTKLEDSAMYFCASSLTGTGELFFGEGSRLTVL.

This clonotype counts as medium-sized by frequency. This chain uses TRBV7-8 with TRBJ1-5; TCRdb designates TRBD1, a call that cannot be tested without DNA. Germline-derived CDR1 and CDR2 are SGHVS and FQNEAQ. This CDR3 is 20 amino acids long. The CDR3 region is CASSLGMGDREGDSNQPQHF.

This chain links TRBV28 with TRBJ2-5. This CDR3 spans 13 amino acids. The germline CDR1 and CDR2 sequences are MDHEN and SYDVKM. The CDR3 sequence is CASSPIFYATQYF.

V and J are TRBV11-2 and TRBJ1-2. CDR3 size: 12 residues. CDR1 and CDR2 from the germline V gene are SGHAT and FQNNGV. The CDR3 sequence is CASSLDHYGYTF.

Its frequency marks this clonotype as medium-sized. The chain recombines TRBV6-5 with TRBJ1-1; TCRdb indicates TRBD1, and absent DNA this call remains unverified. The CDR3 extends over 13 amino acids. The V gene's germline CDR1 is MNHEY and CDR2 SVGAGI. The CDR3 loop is CASSWGGVTEAFF.

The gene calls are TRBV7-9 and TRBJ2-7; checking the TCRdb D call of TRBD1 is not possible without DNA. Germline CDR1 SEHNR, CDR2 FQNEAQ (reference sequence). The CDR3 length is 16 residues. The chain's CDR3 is CASSTTWGQEDYEQYF.

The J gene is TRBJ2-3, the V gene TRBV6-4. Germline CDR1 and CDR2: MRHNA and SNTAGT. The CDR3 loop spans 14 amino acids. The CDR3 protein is CASSEGLAPDTQYF.

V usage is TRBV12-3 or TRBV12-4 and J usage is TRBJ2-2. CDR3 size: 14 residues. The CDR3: CASSPRPNTGELFF.

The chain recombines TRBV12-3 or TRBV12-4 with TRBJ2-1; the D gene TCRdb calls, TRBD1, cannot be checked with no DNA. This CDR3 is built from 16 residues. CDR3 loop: CASSLPSTGGSDEQFF.

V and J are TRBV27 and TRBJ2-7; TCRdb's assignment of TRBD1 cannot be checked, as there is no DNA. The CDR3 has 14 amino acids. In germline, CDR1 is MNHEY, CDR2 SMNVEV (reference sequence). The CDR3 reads CASSLGAEAYEQYF.

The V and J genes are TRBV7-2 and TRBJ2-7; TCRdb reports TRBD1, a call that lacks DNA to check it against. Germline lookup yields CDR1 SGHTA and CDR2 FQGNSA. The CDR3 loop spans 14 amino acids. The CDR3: CASSPIAGQHEQYF.

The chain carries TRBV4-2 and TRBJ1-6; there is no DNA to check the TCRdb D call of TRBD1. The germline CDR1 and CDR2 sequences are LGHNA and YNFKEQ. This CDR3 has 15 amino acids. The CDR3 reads CASSQEETGDSPLHF.

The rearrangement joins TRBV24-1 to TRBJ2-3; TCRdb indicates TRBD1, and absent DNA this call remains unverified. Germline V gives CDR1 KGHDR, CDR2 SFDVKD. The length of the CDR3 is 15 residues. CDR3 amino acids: CATSDQDRGVDTQYF.

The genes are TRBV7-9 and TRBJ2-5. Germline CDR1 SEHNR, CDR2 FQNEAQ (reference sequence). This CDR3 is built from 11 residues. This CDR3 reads CASSVSGTQYF.

This CDR3 is CSVGGAGGNLLNSYEQYF. The chain carries TRBV29-1 and TRBJ2-7; TCRdb returns TRBD2, unconfirmable since there is no DNA. The CDR3 length is 18 residues. Germline-derived CDR1 and CDR2 are SQVTM and ANQGSEA.

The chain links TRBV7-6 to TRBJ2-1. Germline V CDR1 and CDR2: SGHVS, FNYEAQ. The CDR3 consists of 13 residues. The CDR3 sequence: CASSLGYYNEQFF.

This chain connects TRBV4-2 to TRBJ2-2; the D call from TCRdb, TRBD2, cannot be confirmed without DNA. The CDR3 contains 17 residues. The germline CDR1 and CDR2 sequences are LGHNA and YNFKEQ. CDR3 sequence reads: CASSQEGPGGPPGELFF.

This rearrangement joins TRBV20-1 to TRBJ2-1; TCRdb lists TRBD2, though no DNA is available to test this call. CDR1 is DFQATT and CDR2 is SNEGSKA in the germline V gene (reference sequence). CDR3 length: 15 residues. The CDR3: CSARDLAGVNNEQFF.

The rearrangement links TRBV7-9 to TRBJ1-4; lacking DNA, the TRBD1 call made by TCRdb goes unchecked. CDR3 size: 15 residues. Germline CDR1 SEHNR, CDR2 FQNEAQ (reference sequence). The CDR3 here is CASSLAQGGLKELFF.

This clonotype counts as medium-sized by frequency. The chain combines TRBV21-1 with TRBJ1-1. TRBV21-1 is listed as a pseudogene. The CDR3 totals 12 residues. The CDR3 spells CASREMNTEAFF.

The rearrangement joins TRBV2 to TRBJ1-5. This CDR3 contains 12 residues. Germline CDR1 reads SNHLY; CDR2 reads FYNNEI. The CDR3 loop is CASKRGNQPQHF. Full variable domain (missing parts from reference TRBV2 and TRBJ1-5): EPEVTQTPSHQVTQMGQEVILRCVPISNHLYFYWYRQILGQKVEFLVSFYNNEISEKSEIFDDQFSVERPDGSNFTLKIRSTKLEDSAMYFCASKRGNQPQHFGDGTRLSIL.